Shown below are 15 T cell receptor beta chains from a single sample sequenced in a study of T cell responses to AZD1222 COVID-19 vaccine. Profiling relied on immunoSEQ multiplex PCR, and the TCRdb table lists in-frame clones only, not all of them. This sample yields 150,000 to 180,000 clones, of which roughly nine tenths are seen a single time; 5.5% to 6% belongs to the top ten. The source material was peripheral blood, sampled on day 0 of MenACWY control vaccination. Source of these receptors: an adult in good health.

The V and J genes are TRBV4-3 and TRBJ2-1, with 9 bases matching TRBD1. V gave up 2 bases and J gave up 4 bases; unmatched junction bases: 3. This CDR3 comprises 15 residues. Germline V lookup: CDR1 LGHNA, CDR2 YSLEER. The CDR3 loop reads CASSQRDREYNEQFF. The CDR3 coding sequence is TGCGCCAGCAGCCAAAGGGACAGGGAATACAATGAGCAGTTCTTC.

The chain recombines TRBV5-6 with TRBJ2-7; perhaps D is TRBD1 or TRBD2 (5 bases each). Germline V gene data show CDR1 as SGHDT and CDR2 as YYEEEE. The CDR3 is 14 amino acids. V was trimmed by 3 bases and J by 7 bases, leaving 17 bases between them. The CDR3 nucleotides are TGTGCCAGCAGCTCCAGGGACGGGGTTGAGGAGCAGTACTTC. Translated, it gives CASSSRDGVEEQYF.

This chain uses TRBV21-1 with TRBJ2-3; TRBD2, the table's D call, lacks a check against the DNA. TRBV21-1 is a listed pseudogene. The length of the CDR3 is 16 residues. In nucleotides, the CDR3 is TGTGCCAGCAGCAAAAAAGACCCGACTAGCACAGATACGCAGTATTTT. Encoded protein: CASSKKDPTSTDTQYF.

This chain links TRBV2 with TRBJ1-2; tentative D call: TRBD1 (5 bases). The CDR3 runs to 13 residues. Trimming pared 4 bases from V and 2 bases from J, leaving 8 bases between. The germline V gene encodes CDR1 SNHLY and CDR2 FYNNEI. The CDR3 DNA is TGTGCCAGCAGTGTATCAGGGAACTATGGCTACACCTTC. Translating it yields CASSVSGNYGYTF.

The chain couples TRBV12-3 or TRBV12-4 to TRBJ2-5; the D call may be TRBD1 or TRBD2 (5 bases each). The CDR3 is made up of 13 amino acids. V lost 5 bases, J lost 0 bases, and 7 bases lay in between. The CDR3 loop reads CASSGTYQETQYF. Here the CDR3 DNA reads TGTGCCAGCAGTGGGACGTACCAAGAGACCCAGTACTTC.

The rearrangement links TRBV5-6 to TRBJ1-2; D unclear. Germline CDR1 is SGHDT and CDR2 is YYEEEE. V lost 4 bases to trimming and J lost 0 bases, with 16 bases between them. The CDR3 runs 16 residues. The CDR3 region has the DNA TGTGCCAGCAGCCCTGAGTGGGAGGTAGCTAACTATGGCTACACCTTC. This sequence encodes CASSPEWEVANYGYTF.

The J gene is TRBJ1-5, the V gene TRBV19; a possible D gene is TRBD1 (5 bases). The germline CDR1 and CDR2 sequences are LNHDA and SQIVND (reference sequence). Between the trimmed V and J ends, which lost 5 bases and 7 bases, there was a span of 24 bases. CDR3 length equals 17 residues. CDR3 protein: CASSLSGFTFSGQPQHF. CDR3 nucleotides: TGTGCCAGTAGTTTATCAGGGTTTACTTTCTCGGGGCAGCCCCAGCATTTT.

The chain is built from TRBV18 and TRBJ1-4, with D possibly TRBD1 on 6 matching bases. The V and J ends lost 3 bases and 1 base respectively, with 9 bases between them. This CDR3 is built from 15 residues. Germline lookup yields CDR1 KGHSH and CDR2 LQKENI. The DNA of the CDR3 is TGTGCCAGCTCACCGGGACACAAAACTAATGAAAAACTGTTTTTT. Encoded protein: CASSPGHKTNEKLFF.

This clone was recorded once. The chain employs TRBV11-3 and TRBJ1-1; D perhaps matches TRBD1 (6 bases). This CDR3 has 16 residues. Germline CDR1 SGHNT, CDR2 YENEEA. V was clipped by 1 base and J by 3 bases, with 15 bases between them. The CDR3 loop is CASSLGFGGADTEAFF. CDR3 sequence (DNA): TGTGCCAGCAGCTTAGGGTTCGGGGGGGCTGACACTGAAGCTTTCTTT.

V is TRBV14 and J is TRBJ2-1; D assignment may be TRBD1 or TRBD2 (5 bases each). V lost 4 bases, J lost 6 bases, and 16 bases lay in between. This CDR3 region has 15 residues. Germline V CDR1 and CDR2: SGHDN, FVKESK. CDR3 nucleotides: TGTGCCAGCAGCCCACTCCCGGGGCACAGCAATGAGCAGTTCTTC. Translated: CASSPLPGHSNEQFF.

CDR3 nucleotides: TGCGCCAGCAGCCCGGGAGGGGGGAGGAATCAGCCCCAGCATTTT. This sequence encodes CASSPGGGRNQPQHF. The V and J genes are TRBV5-1 and TRBJ1-5, with D possibly being TRBD1 (6 bases). The CDR3 is 15 residues long. The V and J ends lost 4 bases and 4 bases respectively, with 15 bases between them. CDR1 is SGHRS and CDR2 is YFSETQ in the germline V gene.

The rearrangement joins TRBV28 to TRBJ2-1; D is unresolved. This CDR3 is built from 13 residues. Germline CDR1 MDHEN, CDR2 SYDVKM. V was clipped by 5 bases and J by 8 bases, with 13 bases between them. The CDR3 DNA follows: TGTGCCAGCAGTGGATCAGCTAAGGATGAGCAGTTCTTC. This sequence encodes CASSGSAKDEQFF. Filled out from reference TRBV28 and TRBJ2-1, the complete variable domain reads DVKVTQSSRYLVKRTGEKVFLECVQDMDHENMFWYRQDPGLGLRLIYFSYDVKMKEKGDIPEGYSVSREKKERFSLILESASTNQTSMYLCASSGSAKDEQFFGPGTRLTVL.

Written as DNA, the CDR3 is TGCGCCAGCAGCTTAGACAGGGATGGCTACACCTTC. Its protein product is CASSLDRDGYTF. V usage is TRBV5-1 and J usage is TRBJ1-2; TRBD1 matches 7 bases. V shed 2 bases, J shed 6 bases, and the junction held 1 base outside the gene matches. This CDR3 contains 12 residues. CDR1 and CDR2 from the germline V gene are SGHRS and YFSETQ.

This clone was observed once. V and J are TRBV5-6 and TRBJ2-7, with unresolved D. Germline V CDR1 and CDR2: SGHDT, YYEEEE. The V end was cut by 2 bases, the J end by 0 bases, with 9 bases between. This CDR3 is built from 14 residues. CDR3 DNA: TGTGCCAGCAGCTTAGGACGTAACTCCTACGAGCAGTACTTC. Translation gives CASSLGRNSYEQYF.

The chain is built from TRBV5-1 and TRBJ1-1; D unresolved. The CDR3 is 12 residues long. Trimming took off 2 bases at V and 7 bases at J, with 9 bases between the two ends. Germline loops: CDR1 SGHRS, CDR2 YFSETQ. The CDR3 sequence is CASSFMGGEAFF. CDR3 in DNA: TGCGCCAGCAGCTTTATGGGCGGTGAAGCTTTCTTT.